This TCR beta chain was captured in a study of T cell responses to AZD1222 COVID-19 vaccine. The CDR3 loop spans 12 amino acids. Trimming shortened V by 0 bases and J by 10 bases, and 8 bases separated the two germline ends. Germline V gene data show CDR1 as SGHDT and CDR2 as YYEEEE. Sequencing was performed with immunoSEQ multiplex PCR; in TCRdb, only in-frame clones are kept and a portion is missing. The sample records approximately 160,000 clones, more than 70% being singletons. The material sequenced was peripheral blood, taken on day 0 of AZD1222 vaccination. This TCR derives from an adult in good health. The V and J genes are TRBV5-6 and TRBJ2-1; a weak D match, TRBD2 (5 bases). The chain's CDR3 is CASSLVDFEQFF. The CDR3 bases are TGTGCCAGCAGCTTGGTGGACTTCGAGCAGTTCTTC.